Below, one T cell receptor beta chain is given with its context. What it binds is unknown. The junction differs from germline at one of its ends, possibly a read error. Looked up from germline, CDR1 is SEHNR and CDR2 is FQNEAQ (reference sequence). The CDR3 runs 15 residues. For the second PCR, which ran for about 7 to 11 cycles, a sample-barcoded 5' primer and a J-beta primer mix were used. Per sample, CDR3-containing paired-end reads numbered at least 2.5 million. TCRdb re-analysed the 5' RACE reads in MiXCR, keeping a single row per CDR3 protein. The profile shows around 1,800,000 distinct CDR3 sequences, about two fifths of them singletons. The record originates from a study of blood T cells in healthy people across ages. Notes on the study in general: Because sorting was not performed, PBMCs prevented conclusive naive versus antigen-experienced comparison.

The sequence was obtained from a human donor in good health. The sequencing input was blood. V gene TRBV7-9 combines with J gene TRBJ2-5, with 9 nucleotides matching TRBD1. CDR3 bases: TGTGCCGGCAGCACCCAGACAGGGGGCCAAGAGACCCAGTACTTC. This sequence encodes CAGSTQTGGQETQYF.